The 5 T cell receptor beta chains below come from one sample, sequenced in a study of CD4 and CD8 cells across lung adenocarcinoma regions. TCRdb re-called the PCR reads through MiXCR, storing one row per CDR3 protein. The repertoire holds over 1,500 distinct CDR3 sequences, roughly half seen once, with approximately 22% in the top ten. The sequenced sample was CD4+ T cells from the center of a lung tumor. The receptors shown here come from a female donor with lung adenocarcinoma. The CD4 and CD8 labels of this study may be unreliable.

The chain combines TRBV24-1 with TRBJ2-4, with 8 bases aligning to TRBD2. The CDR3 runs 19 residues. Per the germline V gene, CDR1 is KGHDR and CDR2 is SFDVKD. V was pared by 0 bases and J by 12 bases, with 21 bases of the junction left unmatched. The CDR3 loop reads CATSDLQRLVAGPLGDQYF. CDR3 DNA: TGTGCCACCAGTGATTTGCAGAGGTTGGTAGCGGGACCCCTAGGAGATCAGTACTTC.

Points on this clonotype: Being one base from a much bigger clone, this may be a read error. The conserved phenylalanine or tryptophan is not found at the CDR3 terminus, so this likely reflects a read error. For the CDR3, the DNA is TGTGCCAGCGATACCAGGGGTGGGAACAATGAGCAGTTCGTC. Its protein product is CASDTRGGNNEQFV. V gene TRBV6-1 combines with J gene TRBJ2-1; tentative D call: TRBD1 (6 bases). Germline-derived CDR1 and CDR2 are MNHNS and SASEGT. Trimming shortened V by 8 bases and J by 5 bases, and 16 bases separated the two germline ends. This CDR3 spans 14 amino acids.

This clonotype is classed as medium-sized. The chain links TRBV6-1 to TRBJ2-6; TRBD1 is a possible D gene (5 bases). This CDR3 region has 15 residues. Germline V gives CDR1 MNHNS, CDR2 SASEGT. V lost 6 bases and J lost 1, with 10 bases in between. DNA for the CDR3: TGTGCCAGCAGGACAGAAGATTCTGGGGCCAACGTCCTGACTTTC. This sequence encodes CASRTEDSGANVLTF.

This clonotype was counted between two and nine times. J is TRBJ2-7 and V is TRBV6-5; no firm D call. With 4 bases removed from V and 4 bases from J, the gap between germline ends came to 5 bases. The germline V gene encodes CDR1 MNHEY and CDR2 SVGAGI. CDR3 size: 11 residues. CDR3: CASSSMYEQYF. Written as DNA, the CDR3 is TGTGCCAGCAGTTCCATGTACGAGCAGTACTTC.

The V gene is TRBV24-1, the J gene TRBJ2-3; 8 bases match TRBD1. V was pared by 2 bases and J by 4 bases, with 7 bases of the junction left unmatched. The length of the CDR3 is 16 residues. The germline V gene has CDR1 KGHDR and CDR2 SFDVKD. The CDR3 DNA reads TGTGCCACCAGTGATTCTGCAGGGGGCAGGGCAGATACGCAGTATTTT. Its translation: CATSDSAGGRADTQYF.